This T cell receptor beta chain stems from a study of blood T cell repertoires in COVID-19. Authors' processing steps: Quantification of nucleated cells was approximated via reference gene primer amplification. Profiling relied on immunoSEQ multiplex PCR, and the TCRdb table lists in-frame clones only, not all of them. Clone size and V and J calls were adopted from that table, with D and trimming inferred from the DNA. The sample has fewer than 500,000 clones; roughly nine tenths are singletons. Recovered participants had two consecutive negative NP/OP PCR tests, healthcare professional clearance, or symptom resolution. CDR1 and CDR2 (germline): SGHVS, FQNEAQ. The CDR3 loop spans 18 amino acids. Trimming removed 3 bases from V and 1 base from J, with 19 bases in between.

What was sequenced was PBMCs or T cells enriched from blood (not recorded which). This TCR derives from a woman aged 18 to 35 who had recovered from COVID-19. This chain links TRBV7-8 with TRBJ1-5; maybe TRBD1 (6 bases). CDR3 residues: CASSLGGGGLGSNQPQHF. The CDR3 DNA sequence: TGTGCCAGCAGCTTGGGGGGAGGGGGGCTAGGCAGCAATCAGCCCCAGCATTTT.